This T cell receptor beta chain was sequenced for a study of cytomegalovirus exposure and HLA in healthy donors. This clone was seen more than once but under ten times. Researchers ran the PCR with 60 Vbeta and 13 Jbeta primers. Repertoires were generated with immunoSEQ multiplex PCR, while TCRdb's copy carries only in-frame clones and drops some. This sample carries under 95,000 clones, approximately 7.1% of them seen once, and the ten largest clones take 2.3%. V shed 5 bases and J shed 9 bases, with 17 bases lying between them. Germline assignment: CDR1 SEHNR and CDR2 FQNEAQ (reference sequence). The CDR3 is made up of 15 amino acids.

The V call is TRBV7-9, the J call TRBJ1-6; maybe TRBD1 (6 bases). This sequence was found in a man aged 50 or older in good health and CMV-seronegative. Sequencing input: PBMCs. The CDR3 nucleotides read TGTGCCAGCAGCGAAACCCGGGACATATTTTCACCCCTCCACTTT. Protein sequence: CASSETRDIFSPLHF.